Listed here are 21 T cell receptor beta chains from one sample, sequenced in a study of CD8+ T cells in alopecia areata. Described treatment: oral pan-JAK inhibitor, 5-10 mg twice daily. RNA extraction was followed by reverse transcription into cDNA, which acted as the sequencing template. Sequencing used immunoSEQ multiplex PCR; TCRdb keeps in-frame clones, though not all of them. The table records some 170,000 clones, 50% to 75% of them present only once. The specimen comprised CD4+ T cells sorted from blood, sampled at approximately week 60, from a patient treated with tofacitinib. All receptors come from a human donor with alopecia areata.

The rearrangement joins TRBV30 to TRBJ1-2; unclear D gene. Germline lookup yields CDR1 GTSNPN and CDR2 SVGIG (reference sequence). The CDR3 sequence is 12 residues long. The V gene lost 2 bases and the J gene lost 4 bases, with 8 bases spanning the gap. The CDR3 loop is CAWSRDFYGYTF. The DNA for the CDR3 is TGTGCCTGGAGTAGGGATTTCTATGGCTACACCTTC.

The chain links TRBV30 to TRBJ1-2, with TRBD1 as a possible D gene (6 bases). The germline CDR1 and CDR2 sequences are GTSNPN and SVGIG (reference sequence). With 4 bases removed from V and 3 bases from J, the gap between germline ends came to 12 bases. CDR3 length: 13 residues. The DNA for the CDR3 is TGTGCCTGGAAGGGGGACGGACACTATGGCTACACCTTC. It specifies CAWKGDGHYGYTF.

The chain couples TRBV5-6 to TRBJ2-1; 8 nucleotides agree with TRBD2. CDR1 is SGHDT and CDR2 is YYEEEE in the germline V gene. With 4 bases clipped from V and 8 bases from J, the junction kept 14 bases outside the gene matches. CDR3 length equals 16 residues. CDR3 residues: CASSPIGGGFDYEQFF. In DNA form, the CDR3 reads TGTGCCAGCAGCCCAATAGGCGGGGGGTTTGACTATGAGCAGTTCTTC.

The J gene is TRBJ1-6, the V gene TRBV5-6; D unclear. The CDR3 loop spans 17 amino acids. Trimming left V 4 bases short and J 0 bases short, with 14 bases between. Germline V gene lookup returns CDR1 SGHDT and CDR2 YYEEEE. CDR3 nucleotides: TGTGCCAGCAGCCAAGGACCGTTGAGCTCCTATAATTCACCCCTCCACTTT. Amino acids: CASSQGPLSSYNSPLHF.

This clone has just one count. The chain uses TRBV29-1 and TRBJ2-2; D remains ambiguous. This CDR3 has 12 amino acids. Germline V lookup: CDR1 SQVTM, CDR2 ANQGSEA. V was cut by 3 bases and J by 9 bases, with 11 bases left in between. The CDR3, as DNA: TGCAGCGTTGAGGGCCCTGGGTGGGAGCTGTTTTTT. Translated, it gives CSVEGPGWELFF.

CDR3 sequence: CASSFGLQPQHF. In DNA, the CDR3 is TGTGCCAGCAGTTTCGGCTTACAGCCCCAGCATTTT. The chain combines TRBV28 with TRBJ1-5, with no clear D. Germline-derived CDR1 and CDR2 are MDHEN and SYDVKM. V was shortened by 3 bases and J by 7 bases, with 7 bases between the two germline ends. The CDR3 extends over 12 amino acids.

This chain joins TRBV29-1 and TRBJ1-2, with 7 bases fitting TRBD1. CDR3 length equals 11 residues. V trimming: 7 bases; J trimming: 4 bases; junction bases outside the gene matches: 3. Germline values: CDR1 SQVTM, CDR2 ANQGSEA. The CDR3 DNA reads TGCAGCGCGGCAGGGGGCTATGGCTACACCTTC. This encodes CSAAGGYGYTF.

V and J are TRBV7-2 and TRBJ1-1; D uncertain. The CDR3 runs to 13 residues. The ends were cut back, 5 bases at V and 5 bases at J, with 12 bases in the middle. Germline-derived CDR1 and CDR2 are SGHTA and FQGNSA. In nucleotides, the CDR3 is TGTGCCAGCAGCCCACCATTTGGGACTGAAGCTTTCTTT. This encodes CASSPPFGTEAFF.

This clone was detected only a few times. This chain connects TRBV6-5 to TRBJ1-2; D may be TRBD1 (5 bases). Germline V gives CDR1 MNHEY, CDR2 SVGAGI. The CDR3 loop spans 13 amino acids. V was pared by 8 bases and J by 0 bases, with 10 bases between. For the CDR3, the DNA is TGTGCCAGCCGACGGGGCTCTAACTATGGCTACACCTTC. This sequence encodes CASRRGSNYGYTF.

In this sample, this clone turned up a few times. The chain links TRBV20-1 to TRBJ1-2; a possible D gene is TRBD1 (5 bases). Germline V gives CDR1 DFQATT, CDR2 SNEGSKA (reference sequence). This CDR3 is built from 11 residues. Trimming removed 2 bases at V and 8 bases at J, with 9 bases between. Here the CDR3 reads CSARTGGGYTF. CDR3 bases: TGCAGTGCTAGAACAGGCGGAGGCTACACCTTC.

This rearrangement joins TRBV5-6 to TRBJ2-7, with 9 positions matching TRBD1. Germline V gene sequence: CDR1 SGHDT, CDR2 YYEEEE. V trimming: 0 bases; J trimming: 4 bases; junction bases outside the gene matches: 5. This CDR3 is built from 15 residues. CDR3: CASSLGTGVPYEQYF. The CDR3 DNA reads TGTGCCAGCAGCTTGGGGACAGGGGTTCCTTACGAGCAGTACTTC.

The chain employs TRBV7-9 and TRBJ2-4; TRBD1 matches 7 bases. J gave up 9 bases and V 2 bases, and 7 bases lay outside the gene matches. This CDR3 is built from 14 residues. Germline-derived CDR1 and CDR2 are SEHNR and FQNEAQ (reference sequence). CDR3 loop: CASSLMTGHGIQYF. Here the CDR3 DNA reads TGTGCCAGCAGCTTAATGACAGGGCATGGCATTCAGTACTTC.

This sequence joins TRBV30 and TRBJ2-5; D not certain. The CDR3 covers 13 residues. The germline V gene encodes CDR1 GTSNPN and CDR2 SVGIG (reference sequence). V dropped 3 bases and J dropped 4 bases, with 12 bases sitting between them. The CDR3 coding sequence is TGTGCCTGGAGCACTAACTGGGGAGAGACCCAGTACTTC. Translating gives CAWSTNWGETQYF.

This clone was observed a handful of times. The gene calls are TRBV10-3 and TRBJ2-1; D is ambiguous. There are 15 residues in the CDR3. Germline values: CDR1 ENHRY, CDR2 SYGVKD. Trimming removed 3 bases from V and 6 bases from J, with 15 bases in between. Here the CDR3 reads CAISDRTEKVNEQFF. In DNA, the CDR3 is TGTGCCATCAGTGATCGAACAGAGAAGGTCAATGAGCAGTTCTTC.

This clone has only a few counts. The chain's CDR3 is CASIGWGAVNYGYTF. The CDR3 DNA is TGTGCCAGCATTGGATGGGGGGCTGTCAACTATGGCTACACCTTC. The rearrangement links TRBV2 to TRBJ1-2; possibly TRBD1 for D (6 bases). The ends were cut back, 7 bases at V and 2 bases at J, with 17 bases in the middle. The V gene's germline CDR1 is SNHLY and CDR2 FYNNEI. This CDR3 has 15 amino acids. Full variable domain (outside the CDR3, taken from reference TRBV2 and TRBJ1-2): EPEVTQTPSHQVTQMGQEVILRCVPISNHLYFYWYRQILGQKVEFLVSFYNNEISEKSEIFDDQFSVERPDGSNFTLKIRSTKLEDSAMYFCASIGWGAVNYGYTFGSGTRLTVV.

The chain has TRBV29-1 and TRBJ2-7; 7 nucleotides align to TRBD1. CDR3 size: 13 residues. Germline V gene lookup returns CDR1 SQVTM and CDR2 ANQGSEA. Losses at the gene ends were 2 bases for V and 3 bases for J; bases not matched to a gene: 4. In DNA form, the CDR3 reads TGCAGCGTTGAAACCGACAGGGACTACGAGCAGTACTTC. Translating gives CSVETDRDYEQYF.

About this clone itself: The same CDR3 also results from other DNA sequences found in this sample. CDR3 sequence reads: CASSLTTDTQYF. The CDR3 nucleotides read TGCGCCAGCAGCTTGACTACAGATACGCAGTATTTT. The chain has TRBV5-1 and TRBJ2-3; no firm D call. The germline V and J ends were trimmed by 1 base and 3 bases, with 3 bases remaining between them. Per the germline V gene, CDR1 is SGHRS and CDR2 is YFSETQ. This CDR3 is built from 12 residues.

J is TRBJ2-5 and V is TRBV5-6, with D possibly TRBD1 on 5 matching bases. Deletions cut 1 base from V and 6 bases from J, with 10 bases between. The CDR3 runs 13 residues. Germline V gives CDR1 SGHDT, CDR2 YYEEEE. The CDR3 DNA follows: TGTGCCAGCAGCTTGAAGGGGCATCAGACCCAGTACTTC. Protein: CASSLKGHQTQYF.

The V and J genes are TRBV5-1 and TRBJ2-3; the D gene is possibly TRBD2 (6 bases). Deletions cut 1 base from V and 4 bases from J, with 16 bases between. This CDR3 is built from 16 residues. Germline CDR1 reads SGHRS; CDR2 reads YFSETQ. Here the CDR3 DNA reads TGCGCCAGCAGCTTGCCCGGGGGTCTAGCCGCAGATACGCAGTATTTT. Translating it yields CASSLPGGLAADTQYF.

This clone was observed a few times. The rearrangement links TRBV29-1 to TRBJ2-3; D unresolved. CDR3 length: 13 amino acids. Germline assignment: CDR1 SQVTM and CDR2 ANQGSEA. Trimming removed 4 bases from V and 2 bases from J, with 10 bases in between. The CDR3 region is CSVGTLLTDTQYF. The CDR3 DNA is TGCAGCGTTGGGACCCTCCTCACAGATACGCAGTATTTT.

The rearrangement uses TRBV7-2 and TRBJ2-3; a possible D gene is TRBD2 (6 bases). V lost 1 base, J lost 4 bases, and 15 bases lay in between. Germline CDR1 is SGHTA and CDR2 is FQGNSA. This CDR3 comprises 16 residues. The CDR3 protein is CASSLGGGVGSDTQYF. The CDR3 DNA sequence: TGTGCCAGCAGCTTAGGCGGCGGGGTGGGATCAGATACGCAGTATTTT.